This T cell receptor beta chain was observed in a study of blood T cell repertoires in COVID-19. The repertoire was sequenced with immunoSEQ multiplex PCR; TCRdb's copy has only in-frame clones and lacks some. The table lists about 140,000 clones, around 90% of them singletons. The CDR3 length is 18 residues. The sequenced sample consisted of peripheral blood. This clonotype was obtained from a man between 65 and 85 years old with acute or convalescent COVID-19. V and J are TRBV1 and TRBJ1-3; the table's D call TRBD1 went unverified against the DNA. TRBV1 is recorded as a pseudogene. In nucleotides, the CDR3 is TGCACCAGCAGCACACCCGGGACAGGGGGCTTCTCTGGAAACACCATATATTTT. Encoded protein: CTSSTPGTGGFSGNTIYF.